A selection of T cell receptor beta chains follows, all from one sample in a study of identical twins. One entry per CDR3 protein, called by TCRdb with MiXCR from the 5' RACE reads. The sample records 1.5 million or so distinct CDR3 sequences, around a third being singletons. The sequenced sample consisted of cord blood. The receptors stem from a newborn girl in good health. Both conserved end residues are part of each CDR3. Fields, in order: J gene, D gene, V gene, clone size, CDR3 protein, CDR3 DNA. The D gene is left open where the match is weak. Rows may omit the clone size; those that give it use once, few, many or a size class.

>TRBJ2-5|TRBD1|TRBV9|NA
CASSVSGTAYQETQYF
TGTGCCAGCAGCGTATCCGGGACAGCATACCAAGAGACCCAGTACTTC
>TRBJ1-1|NA|TRBV20-1|NA
CSALAGRNTEAFF
TGCAGTGCCCTAGCTGGACGGAACACTGAAGCTTTCTTT
>TRBJ2-7|NA|TRBV12-3/TRBV12-4|NA
CASSLVGPGSSYNEQYF
TGTGCCAGCAGTTTAGTTGGTCCTGGGAGCTCCTACAATGAGCAGTACTTC
>TRBJ1-6|NA|TRBV4-2|many
CASSQEGYNSPLHF
TGTGCCAGCAGCCAAGAAGGGTATAATTCACCCCTCCACTTT
>TRBJ2-5|NA|TRBV20-1|many
CSARDLSETQYF
TGCAGTGCTAGAGATCTATCGGAGACCCAGTACTTC
>TRBJ1-2|TRBD1|TRBV2|few
CASSAEWTGGYGYTF
TGTGCCAGCAGTGCGGAGTGGACAGGGGGATATGGCTACACCTTC
>TRBJ2-1|TRBD2|TRBV5-1|NA
CASSPVGLAGGRIDEQFF
TGCGCCAGCAGCCCCGTAGGGCTAGCGGGGGGGCGTATCGATGAGCAGTTCTTC
>TRBJ1-5|NA|TRBV28|NA
CASSPGAKQPQHF
TGTGCCAGCAGCCCGGGGGCCAAACAGCCCCAGCATTTT
>TRBJ1-5|NA|TRBV11-2|NA
CASSLGDLEPQHF
TGTGCCAGCAGCTTAGGGGATTTAGAGCCCCAGCATTTT
>TRBJ2-3|NA|TRBV25-1|NA
CASSESVAGTDTQYF
TGTGCCAGCAGTGAATCCGTCGCCGGCACAGATACGCAGTATTTT
>TRBJ2-1|NA|TRBV12-3/TRBV12-4|few
CASRRFRGSNEQFF
TGTGCCAGCAGGCGGTTTCGAGGATCCAATGAGCAGTTCTTC
>TRBJ2-5|TRBD1|TRBV7-2|few
CASSHDRGVREQYF
TGTGCCAGCAGCCATGACAGGGGGGTACGAGAGCAGTACTTC
>TRBJ2-7|NA|TRBV4-1|NA
CASSPFLVPYEQYF
TGCGCCAGCAGCCCCTTTCTAGTTCCCTACGAGCAGTACTTC
>TRBJ2-7|TRBD2|TRBV27|few
CASSRFWTSALNSYEQYF
TGTGCCAGCAGTCGTTTCTGGACTAGCGCGCTGAACTCCTACGAGCAGTACTTC
>TRBJ1-2|NA|TRBV4-1|few
CASSQVRRVLYGYTF
TGCGCCAGCAGCCAAGTTCGCAGGGTCCTCTATGGCTACACCTTC
>TRBJ1-3|NA|TRBV4-1|NA
CASSQPLGRRRNTIYF
TGCGCCAGCAGCCAACCCTTAGGAAGACGGCGAAACACCATATATTTT
>TRBJ2-7|NA|TRBV20-1|NA
CSAMASEPYEQYF
TGCAGTGCTATGGCTAGCGAACCCTACGAGCAGTACTTC
>TRBJ1-2|NA|TRBV14|NA
CASSQDWVSGAGGYTF
TGTGCCAGCAGCCAAGATTGGGTTTCAGGGGCCGGTGGCTACACCTTC
>TRBJ1-2|NA|TRBV4-1|NA
CASSQMSGGNGYTF
TGCGCCAGCAGCCAAATGAGTGGAGGGAACGGCTACACCTTC
>TRBJ2-2|NA|TRBV20-1|NA
CSAREWGLTGELFF
TGCAGTGCTAGAGAGTGGGGTCTCACCGGGGAGCTGTTTTTT
>TRBJ2-7|NA|TRBV10-3|many
CAISETGIYEQYF
TGTGCCATCAGTGAGACGGGCATCTACGAGCAGTACTTC
>TRBJ2-1|NA|TRBV6-4|few
CASRENRDNNEQFF
TGTGCCAGCAGAGAAAACCGGGACAACAATGAGCAGTTCTTC
>TRBJ1-1|TRBD1|TRBV20-1|NA
CSASLGGRTEAFF
TGCAGTGCTAGCTTAGGGGGCAGGACTGAAGCTTTCTTT
>TRBJ1-5|NA|TRBV4-2|NA
CASSQDGFPHRGETNQPQHF
TGTGCCAGCAGCCAAGATGGGTTCCCCCACAGAGGAGAGACCAATCAGCCCCAGCATTTT
>TRBJ2-3|TRBD2|TRBV29-1|NA
CSVEAGGLPYTQYF
TGCAGCGTTGAAGCGGGAGGCCTGCCTTATACGCAGTATTTT
>TRBJ1-2|NA|TRBV25-1|few
CASSDPSGLNYGYTF
TGTGCCAGCAGTGACCCCAGTGGCTTGAACTATGGCTACACCTTC
>TRBJ2-3|TRBD1|TRBV20-1|few
CSARVGQGTADTQYF
TGCAGTGCTAGAGTTGGACAGGGGACTGCAGATACGCAGTATTTT
>TRBJ2-1|TRBD2|TRBV5-1|NA
CASSVQAGATYNEQFF
TGCGCCAGCAGCGTACAAGCGGGAGCGACCTACAATGAGCAGTTCTTC
>TRBJ2-5|NA|TRBV13|NA
CASSLFGLTWGEETQYF
TGTGCCAGCAGCTTATTCGGACTTACTTGGGGCGAAGAGACCCAGTACTTC
>TRBJ1-1|NA|TRBV19|NA
CASSPYDMNTEAFF
TGTGCCAGTAGTCCATACGACATGAACACTGAAGCTTTCTTT
>TRBJ2-7|TRBD2|TRBV5-1|NA
CASSFGTSGSLALYEQYF
TGCGCCAGCAGCTTCGGGACTAGCGGGAGCTTGGCCCTCTACGAGCAGTACTTC
>TRBJ2-7|NA|TRBV5-1|NA
CASSLAYGRPTRLVAYEQYF
TGCGCCAGCAGCTTGGCCTATGGCCGGCCCACAAGACTAGTCGCCTACGAGCAGTACTTC
>TRBJ2-1|TRBD2|TRBV20-1|NA
CSAREASGNEQFF
TGCAGTGCTAGAGAGGCTAGCGGGAATGAGCAGTTCTTC
>TRBJ2-1|TRBD2|TRBV10-1|few
CASSEASGVHNEQFF
TGCGCCAGCAGTGAGGCCAGCGGGGTCCACAATGAGCAGTTCTTC
>TRBJ1-5|NA|TRBV5-1|few
CASSLAPRNQPQHF
TGCGCCAGCAGCTTGGCCCCCCGCAATCAGCCCCAGCATTTT
>TRBJ2-7|TRBD1|TRBV3-1|NA
CASSQTRDRYEQYF
TGTGCCAGCAGCCAAACCCGGGACAGATACGAGCAGTACTTC
>TRBJ1-6|NA|TRBV25-1|few
CASSAGTRDNSPLHF
TGTGCCAGCAGTGCCGGGACAAGGGATAATTCACCCCTCCACTTT
>TRBJ2-5|TRBD2|TRBV6-2/TRBV6-3|NA
CASRRLAGDMGEQYF
TGTGCCAGCAGGCGACTAGCGGGAGACATGGGTGAGCAGTACTTC
>TRBJ2-6|NA|TRBV6-1|NA
CASSERPGANVLTF
TGTGCCAGCAGTGAACGCCCTGGGGCCAACGTCCTGACTTTC
>TRBJ2-5|NA|TRBV15|NA
CATRSRGKLHNEQYF
TGTGCCACCCGTTCCAGGGGAAAACTACACAATGAGCAGTACTTC
>TRBJ2-1|NA|TRBV7-2|few
CASSPFRGTYNEQFF
TGTGCCAGCAGCCCCTTTCGGGGGACGTACAATGAGCAGTTCTTC
>TRBJ2-7|NA|TRBV3-1|NA
CASSQGKGLRAYEQYF
TGTGCCAGCAGCCAAGGAAAGGGACTCCGCGCCTACGAGCAGTACTTC
>TRBJ2-6|NA|TRBV9|NA
CASSVELVRGPSGANVQTF
TGTGCCAGCAGCGTAGAACTGGTCAGGGGCCCCTCTGGGGCCAACGTCCAGACTTTC
>TRBJ2-2|TRBD2|TRBV4-2|NA
CASSQERGGRVNTGELFF
TGTGCCAGCAGCCAAGAGAGAGGCGGGAGGGTGAACACCGGGGAGCTGTTTTTT